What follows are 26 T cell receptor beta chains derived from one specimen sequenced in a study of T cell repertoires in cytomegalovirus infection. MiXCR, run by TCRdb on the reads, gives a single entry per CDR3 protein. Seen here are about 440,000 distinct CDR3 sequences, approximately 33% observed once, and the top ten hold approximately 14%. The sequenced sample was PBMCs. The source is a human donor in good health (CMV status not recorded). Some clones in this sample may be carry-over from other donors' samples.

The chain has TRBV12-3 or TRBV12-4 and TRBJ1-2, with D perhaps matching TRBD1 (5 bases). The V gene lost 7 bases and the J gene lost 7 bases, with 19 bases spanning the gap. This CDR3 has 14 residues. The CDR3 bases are TGTGCCAGCAACTTACAAGCTGGTGGGGCTGGCTACACCTTC. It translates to CASNLQAGGAGYTF.

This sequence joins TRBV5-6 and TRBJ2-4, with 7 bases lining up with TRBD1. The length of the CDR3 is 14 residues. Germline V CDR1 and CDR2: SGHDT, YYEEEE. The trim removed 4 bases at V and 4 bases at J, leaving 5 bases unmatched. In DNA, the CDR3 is TGTGCCAGCAGCCTGGGACAGCCAAAAAACATTCAGTACTTC. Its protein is CASSLGQPKNIQYF.

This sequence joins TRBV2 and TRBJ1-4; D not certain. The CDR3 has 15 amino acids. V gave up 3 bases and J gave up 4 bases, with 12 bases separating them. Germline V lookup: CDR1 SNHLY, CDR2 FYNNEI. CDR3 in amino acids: CASSDLYGSNEKLFF. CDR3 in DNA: TGTGCCAGCAGTGACTTATACGGGAGTAATGAAAAACTGTTTTTT.

CDR3 region: CASSFQGREAFF. The CDR3 DNA reads as TGTGCCAGCAGTTTTCAGGGGAGGGAAGCTTTCTTT. The chain uses TRBV12-3 or TRBV12-4 and TRBJ1-1; possibly TRBD1 for D (6 bases). The CDR3 runs to 12 residues. V lost 3 bases to trimming and J lost 8 bases, with 10 bases between them.

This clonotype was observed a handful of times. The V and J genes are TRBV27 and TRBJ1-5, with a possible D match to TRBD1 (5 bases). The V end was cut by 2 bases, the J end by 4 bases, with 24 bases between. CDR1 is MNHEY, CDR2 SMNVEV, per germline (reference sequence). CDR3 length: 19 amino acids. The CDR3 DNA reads TGTGCCAGCAGTTTACGAGGGGCAGGTATTCTCGGGGTAAATCAGCCCCAGCATTTT. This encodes CASSLRGAGILGVNQPQHF.

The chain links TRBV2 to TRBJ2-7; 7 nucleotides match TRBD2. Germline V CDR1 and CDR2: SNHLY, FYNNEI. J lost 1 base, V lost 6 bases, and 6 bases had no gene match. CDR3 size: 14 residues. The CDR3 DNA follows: TGTGCCAGCAGGGAACGGGGGGTATCCTACGAGCAGTACTTC. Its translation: CASRERGVSYEQYF.

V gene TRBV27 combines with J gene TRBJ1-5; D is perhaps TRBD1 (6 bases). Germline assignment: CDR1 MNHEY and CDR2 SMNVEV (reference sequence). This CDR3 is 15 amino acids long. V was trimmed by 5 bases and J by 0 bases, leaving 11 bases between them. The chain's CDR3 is CASSNGGHSNQPQHF. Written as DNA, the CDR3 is TGTGCCAGCAGTAATGGGGGGCATAGCAATCAGCCCCAGCATTTT.

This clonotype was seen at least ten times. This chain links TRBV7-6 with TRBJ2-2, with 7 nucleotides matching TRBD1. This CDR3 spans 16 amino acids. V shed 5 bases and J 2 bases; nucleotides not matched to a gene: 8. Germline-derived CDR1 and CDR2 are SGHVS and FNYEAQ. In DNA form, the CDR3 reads TGTGCCAGCAGCCCCACAGGGGCCAGAAACACCGGGGAGCTGTTTTTT. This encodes CASSPTGARNTGELFF.

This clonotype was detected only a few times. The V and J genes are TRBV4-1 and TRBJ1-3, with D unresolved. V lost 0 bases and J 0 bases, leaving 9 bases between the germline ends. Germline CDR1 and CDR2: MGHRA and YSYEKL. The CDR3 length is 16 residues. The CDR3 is CASSQDWGSSGNTIYF. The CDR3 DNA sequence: TGCGCCAGCAGCCAAGATTGGGGAAGCTCTGGAAACACCATATATTTT.

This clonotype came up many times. CDR3: CASSADGIYNSPLHF. CDR3 sequence (DNA): TGTGCCAGCAGTGCTGACGGCATCTATAATTCACCCCTCCACTTT. This sequence joins TRBV6-1 and TRBJ1-6; no clear D. CDR3 length equals 15 residues. V lost 4 bases to trimming and J lost 3 bases, with 10 bases between them. Germline CDR1 is MNHNS and CDR2 is SASEGT.

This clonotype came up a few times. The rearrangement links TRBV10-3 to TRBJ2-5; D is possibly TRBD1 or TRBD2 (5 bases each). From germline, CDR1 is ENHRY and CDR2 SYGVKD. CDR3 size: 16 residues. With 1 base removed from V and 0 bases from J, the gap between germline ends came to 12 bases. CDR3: CAISEWGSQYQETQYF. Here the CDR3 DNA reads TGTGCCATCAGTGAGTGGGGGTCCCAGTACCAAGAGACCCAGTACTTC.

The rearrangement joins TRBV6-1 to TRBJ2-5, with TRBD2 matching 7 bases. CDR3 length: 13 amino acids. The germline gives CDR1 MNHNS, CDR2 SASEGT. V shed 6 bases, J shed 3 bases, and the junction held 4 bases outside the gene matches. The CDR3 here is CASRSAGKETQYF. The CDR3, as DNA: TGTGCCAGCAGATCAGCGGGAAAAGAGACCCAGTACTTC.

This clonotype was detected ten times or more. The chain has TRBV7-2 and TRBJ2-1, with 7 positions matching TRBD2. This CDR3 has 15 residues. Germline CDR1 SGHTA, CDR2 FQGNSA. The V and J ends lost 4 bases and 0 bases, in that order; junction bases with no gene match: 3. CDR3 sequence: CASSSGTNSYNEQFF. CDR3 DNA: TGTGCCAGCAGCTCCGGGACTAACTCCTACAATGAGCAGTTCTTC. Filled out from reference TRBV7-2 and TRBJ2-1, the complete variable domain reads GAGVSQSPSNKVTEKGKDVELRCDPISGHTALYWYRQSLGQGLEFLIYFQGNSAPDKSGLPSDRFSAERTGGSVSTLTIQRTQQEDSAVYLCASSSGTNSYNEQFFGPGTRLTVL.

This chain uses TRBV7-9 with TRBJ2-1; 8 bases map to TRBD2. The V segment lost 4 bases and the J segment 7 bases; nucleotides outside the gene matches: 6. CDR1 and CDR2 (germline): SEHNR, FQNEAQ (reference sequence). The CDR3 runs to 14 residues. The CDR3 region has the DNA TGTGCCAGCAGCTCGTATAGCGGGGTTAATGAGCAGTTCTTC. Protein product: CASSSYSGVNEQFF.

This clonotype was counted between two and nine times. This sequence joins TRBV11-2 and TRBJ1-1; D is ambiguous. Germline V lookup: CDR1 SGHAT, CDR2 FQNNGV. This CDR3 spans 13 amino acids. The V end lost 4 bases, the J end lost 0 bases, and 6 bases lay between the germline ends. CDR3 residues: CASSSLMNTEAFF. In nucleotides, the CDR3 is TGTGCCAGCAGCTCCCTCATGAACACTGAAGCTTTCTTT.

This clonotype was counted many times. The CDR3 loop is CASSLDVGGEQFF. DNA for the CDR3: TGTGCCAGCAGCTTAGATGTCGGGGGGGAGCAGTTCTTC. This sequence joins TRBV7-2 and TRBJ2-1; 7 positions match TRBD2. After removal of 1 base from V and 10 bases from J, the junction contained 4 bases not matched to a gene. Looked up from germline, CDR1 is SGHTA and CDR2 is FQGNSA. The CDR3 length is 13 residues.

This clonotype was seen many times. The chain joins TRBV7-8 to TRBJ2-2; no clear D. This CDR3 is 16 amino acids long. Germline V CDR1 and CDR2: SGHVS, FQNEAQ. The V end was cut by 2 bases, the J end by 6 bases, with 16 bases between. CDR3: CASSLIPGLVPGELFF. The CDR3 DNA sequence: TGTGCCAGCAGCTTAATCCCCGGGCTAGTGCCCGGGGAGCTGTTTTTT.

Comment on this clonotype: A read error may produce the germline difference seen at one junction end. The CDR3 nucleotides read TGTGCCAGCGGGAACTTCGGCATGAACACTGAAGCTTTATTT. As protein: CASGNFGMNTEALF. The chain joins TRBV28 to TRBJ1-1, with D hard to call. The CDR3 runs to 14 residues. The V gene's germline CDR1 is MDHEN and CDR2 SYDVKM.

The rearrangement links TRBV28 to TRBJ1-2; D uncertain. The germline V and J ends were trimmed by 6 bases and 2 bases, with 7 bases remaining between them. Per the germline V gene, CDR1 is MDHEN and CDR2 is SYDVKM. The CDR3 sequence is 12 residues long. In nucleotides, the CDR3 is TGTGCCAGCAGCAACAACAACTATGGCTACACCTTC. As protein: CASSNNNYGYTF.

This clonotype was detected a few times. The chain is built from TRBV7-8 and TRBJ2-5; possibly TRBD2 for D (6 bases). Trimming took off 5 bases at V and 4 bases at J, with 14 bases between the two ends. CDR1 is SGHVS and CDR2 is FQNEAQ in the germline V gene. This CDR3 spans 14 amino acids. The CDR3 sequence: CASSPIRGLETQYF. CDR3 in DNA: TGTGCCAGCAGCCCCATCCGGGGGTTAGAGACCCAGTACTTC. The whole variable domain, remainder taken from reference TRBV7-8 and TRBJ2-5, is GAGVSQSPRYKVAKRGQDVALRCDPISGHVSLFWYQQALGQGPEFLTYFQNEAQLDKSGLPSDRFFAERPEGSVSTLKIQRTQQEDSAVYLCASSPIRGLETQYFGPGTRLLVL.

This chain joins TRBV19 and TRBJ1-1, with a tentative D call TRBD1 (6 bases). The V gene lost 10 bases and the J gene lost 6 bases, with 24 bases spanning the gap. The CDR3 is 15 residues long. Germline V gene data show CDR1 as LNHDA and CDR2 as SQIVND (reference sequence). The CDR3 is CATNPTGGPGAEAFF. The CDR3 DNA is TGTGCCACTAACCCGACGGGGGGGCCTGGGGCTGAAGCTTTCTTT.

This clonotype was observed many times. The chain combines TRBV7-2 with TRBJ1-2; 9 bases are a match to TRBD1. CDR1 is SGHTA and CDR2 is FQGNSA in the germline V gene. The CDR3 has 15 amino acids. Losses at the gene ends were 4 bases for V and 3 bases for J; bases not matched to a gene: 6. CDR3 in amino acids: CASSSPGQGHYGYTF. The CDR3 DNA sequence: TGTGCCAGCAGCTCACCGGGACAGGGACACTATGGCTACACCTTC. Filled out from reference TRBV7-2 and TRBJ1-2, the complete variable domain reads GAGVSQSPSNKVTEKGKDVELRCDPISGHTALYWYRQSLGQGLEFLIYFQGNSAPDKSGLPSDRFSAERTGGSVSTLTIQRTQQEDSAVYLCASSSPGQGHYGYTFGSGTRLTVV.

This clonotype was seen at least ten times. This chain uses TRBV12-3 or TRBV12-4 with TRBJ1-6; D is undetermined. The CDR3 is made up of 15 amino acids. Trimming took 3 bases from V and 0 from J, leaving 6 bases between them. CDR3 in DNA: TGTGCCAGCAGTTTTGGGAGCTCCTATAATTCACCCCTCCACTTT. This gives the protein CASSFGSSYNSPLHF.

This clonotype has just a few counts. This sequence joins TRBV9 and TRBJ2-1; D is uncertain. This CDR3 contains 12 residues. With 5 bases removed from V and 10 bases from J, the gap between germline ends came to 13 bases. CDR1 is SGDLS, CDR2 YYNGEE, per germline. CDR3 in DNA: TGTGCCAGCAGTGGATGGGCTAACGAGCAGTTCTTC. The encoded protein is CASSGWANEQFF.

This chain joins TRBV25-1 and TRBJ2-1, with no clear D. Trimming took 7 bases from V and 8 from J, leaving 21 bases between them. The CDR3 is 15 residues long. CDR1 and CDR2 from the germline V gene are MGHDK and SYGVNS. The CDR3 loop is CASTITESPLDEQFF. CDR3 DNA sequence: TGTGCCAGCACCATCACAGAGTCCCCCCTCGATGAGCAGTTCTTC.

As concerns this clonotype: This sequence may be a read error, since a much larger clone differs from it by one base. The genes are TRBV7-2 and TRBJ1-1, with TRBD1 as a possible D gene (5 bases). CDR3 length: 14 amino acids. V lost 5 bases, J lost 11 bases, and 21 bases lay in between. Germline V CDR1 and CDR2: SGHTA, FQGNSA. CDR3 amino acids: CTSSPRDLRKWAFF. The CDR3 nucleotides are TGTACCAGCAGCCCCCGGGACCTCCGTAAGTGGGCTTTCTTT.